These T cell receptor beta chains were read from a single sample in a study of OX40 agonist ivuxolimab in advanced cancers. TCRdb's copy holds only in-frame clones and misses some; the assay was immunoSEQ multiplex PCR. The table has about 50,000 clones, 87% seen once. This material consisted of CD4+ or CD8+ T cells sorted from blood, taken in a trial of the OX40 agonist ivuxolimab. The source of these receptors is an adult with an advanced solid tumor such as melanoma, head and neck, liver or kidney cancer. Both conserved end residues are part of each CDR3. The order of the fields is V gene, clone size, D gene, J gene, CDR3 protein, CDR3 DNA. A D gene is named only where the DNA matches it firmly. Clone size is given for some rows only: seen once, a few or many times, or a class if the clone is expanded.

>TRBV19|-|-|TRBJ2-6
CASTTSGANVLTF
TGTGCCAGTACCACCTCTGGGGCCAACGTCCTGACTTTC
>TRBV2|-|-|TRBJ2-7
CASRQTGSSYEQYF
TGTGCCAGCAGACAGACAGGTTCCTCCTACGAGCAGTACTTC
>TRBV18|-|TRBD1|TRBJ2-7
CASSTQGANYEQYF
TGTGCCAGCTCAACACAGGGGGCCAACTACGAGCAGTACTTC
>TRBV7-9|-|-|TRBJ1-1
CASSFSSEVAEAFF
TGTGCCAGCAGCTTTTCGAGTGAGGTGGCTGAAGCTTTCTTT
>TRBV11-2|-|TRBD2|TRBJ2-1
CASSIPGGLAVEQFF
TGTGCCAGCAGCATCCCCGGAGGACTAGCTGTTGAGCAGTTCTTC
>TRBV7-6|-|TRBD1|TRBJ1-1
CASSPQGGISTEAFF
TGTGCCAGCAGCCCCCAGGGGGGAATCTCCACTGAAGCTTTCTTT
>TRBV5-1|-|-|TRBJ2-3
CASSLNIGTDTQYF
TGCGCCAGCAGCTTGAACATAGGCACAGATACGCAGTATTTT
>TRBV2|-|TRBD1|TRBJ1-5
CASSGDRVDQPQHF
TGTGCCAGCAGTGGGGACAGGGTGGATCAGCCCCAGCATTTT
>TRBV28|-|-|TRBJ1-4
CASSLGLGGLDEKLFF
TGTGCCAGCAGTTTAGGGCTGGGTGGGCTCGATGAAAAACTGTTTTTT
>TRBV5-1|few|TRBD1|TRBJ2-7
CASSSQGALGEQYF
TGCGCCAGCAGCTCGCAGGGGGCGCTGGGCGAGCAGTACTTC
>TRBV9|-|-|TRBJ2-1
CASSVELWANEQFF
TGTGCCAGCAGCGTAGAACTCTGGGCCAATGAGCAGTTCTTC
>TRBV14|-|-|TRBJ1-2
CASSSIDRVNYGYTF
TGTGCCAGCAGTTCCATCGACAGAGTCAACTATGGCTACACCTTC
>TRBV7-9|few|-|TRBJ2-7
CASSLASAYEQYF
TGTGCCAGCAGCTTAGCTAGCGCCTACGAGCAGTACTTC
>TRBV14|-|-|TRBJ2-2
CASSHKTSGELFF
TGTGCCAGCAGCCACAAGACGAGCGGGGAGCTGTTTTTT
>TRBV30|-|-|TRBJ1-5
CAWSFGHGSNQPQHF
TGTGCCTGGAGTTTCGGTCATGGGAGCAATCAGCCCCAGCATTTT
>TRBV5-1|-|-|TRBJ1-1
CASSSRREMNTEAFF
TGCGCCAGCAGCTCGAGACGGGAAATGAACACTGAAGCTTTCTTT
>TRBV5-4|-|TRBD2|TRBJ2-1
CASSPEGGSPHNEQFF
TGTGCCAGCAGCCCGGAGGGCGGGAGTCCCCACAATGAGCAGTTCTTC
>TRBV14|once|-|TRBJ1-5
CASSQERSQPQHF
TGTGCCAGCAGCCAAGAACGGTCTCAGCCCCAGCATTTT
>TRBV21-1|-|-|TRBJ1-5
CASSTSVALHWHHQPQHF
TGTGCCAGCAGCACCAGCGTAGCGCTACATTGGCATCATCAGCCCCAGCATTTT
>TRBV30|-|-|TRBJ2-7
CAWSVDSYEQYF
TGTGCCTGGAGTGTAGACTCCTACGAGCAGTACTTC
>TRBV15|-|TRBD2|TRBJ2-3
CATSRDNSGIGEDTQYF
TGTGCCACCAGCAGAGATAACAGCGGGATAGGAGAAGATACGCAGTATTTT
>TRBV18|-|-|TRBJ2-5
CASSRGLPGDETQYF
TGTGCCAGCTCACGCGGACTGCCGGGAGACGAGACCCAGTACTTC
>TRBV5-4|-|-|TRBJ1-4
CASSSNRAVNEKLFF
TGTGCCAGCAGCTCAAACAGGGCCGTTAATGAAAAACTGTTTTTT